This TCR beta chain was identified in a study of T-cell reconstitution after alpha-beta-depleted transplantation in children. Study-level findings and limits: Where alpha-beta T cells came from about two months after transplant was reportedly several hundred expanded graft clones. Surviving recipient T cells and thymic progenitors accounted for the high day-60 TCRbeta diversity observed in some patients. The authors attributed T-cell counts and diversity one year after transplant mostly to newly produced T cells.

CDR3 size: 13 residues. V gave up 6 bases and J gave up 5 bases; unmatched junction bases: 7. Unique molecular identifiers were incorporated during preparation of the TCRbeta library. TCRdb fed the PCR reads into MiXCR, producing one record per CDR3 protein. The table records 500,000 to 650,000 distinct CDR3 sequences, roughly 13% of them present only once. This clonotype was seen more than once but under ten times. The antigen remains unidentified. The sample consisted of PBMCs, mostly from graft donor cells, taken 360 days after TCRalphabeta/CD19-depleted stem cell transplant. The clonotype originates from a male patient under 18 who had a stem cell transplant for acute myeloid leukemia, so the T cells may come from the graft donor. V gene TRBV12-3 or TRBV12-4 combines with J gene TRBJ2-7, with TRBD1 matching over 7 bases. The CDR3 is CASRSDRNNEQYF. CDR3 DNA: TGTGCCAGCAGATCGGACAGGAATAACGAGCAGTACTTC.